The sample holds many counts of the clone carrying this T cell receptor (beta chain). The target antigen is unknown. V dropped 3 bases and J dropped 3 bases, with 8 bases sitting between them. This CDR3 region has 13 residues. Germline CDR1 reads SEHNR; CDR2 reads FQNEAQ (reference sequence). With 10-nucleotide random UMIs included, cDNA was synthesized by 5'RACE. TCRdb itself ran the 5' RACE reads through MiXCR, one entry per CDR3 protein. The sample lists 110,000 or so distinct CDR3 sequences; roughly 3.2% were seen once. The data are from a study of neurological immune-mediated disorders. General study results and limits: The repertoires of 18 of 34 multiple sclerosis patients were placed by phylogenetic grouping in a single related-CDR3 cluster, which may be a signature. The greatest TCR clonal expansion occurred in HTLV-1-associated myelopathy and the least in multiple sclerosis, which fell below healthy controls.

A total of 2 million PBMCs stored at -80 degrees C provided the unsorted libraries. Sequencing was done on a sample of PBMCs. The receptor's source is a woman between 25 and 40 years old with multiple sclerosis. The chain recombines TRBV7-9 with TRBJ2-5, with a tentative D call TRBD1 (5 bases). The CDR3: CASSLSQEETQYF. DNA for the CDR3: TGTGCCAGCAGCTTGTCACAGGAAGAGACCCAGTACTTC.